This T cell receptor (beta chain) appears in the sequencing data of a study of T-cell reconstitution after alpha-beta-depleted transplantation in children. Broader study findings: In patients about two months after transplant, alpha-beta T cells reportedly arose from several hundred expanded graft clones. After one year, T-cell counts and TCRbeta diversity mostly came from new T cells.

V lost 4 bases to trimming and J lost 4 bases, with 8 bases between them. This CDR3 comprises 12 residues. Germline V gene lookup returns CDR1 MDHEN and CDR2 SYDVKM. This clonotype was recorded a few times. Its antigen is unknown. Preparation of the TCRbeta library was carried out with unique molecular identifiers. One entry per CDR3 protein, called by TCRdb with MiXCR from the PCR reads. The data contain more than 400,000 distinct CDR3 sequences, 9.5% to 12% of them seen just once; the ten biggest clones take up 14%. The receptor was derived from a female patient between 2 and 15 years old who had a stem cell transplant for aplastic anemia, so the T cells may come from the graft donor. The rearrangement joins TRBV28 to TRBJ2-7; D perhaps matches TRBD2 (5 bases). The sequencing here drew on PBMCs, mostly from graft donor cells, taken 180 days after TCRalphabeta/CD19-depleted stem cell transplant. Here the CDR3 reads CASSSPGYEQYV. The CDR3 coding sequence is TGTGCCAGCAGTTCGCCGGGGTACGAGCAGTACGTC.